The 6 T cell receptor beta chains reported below all come from one sample, sequenced in a study of tumor-infiltrating lymphocytes in primary liver carcinoma. TCR beta cDNA came from approximately 540 ng total RNA, primed with a constant-region primer. Three nested multiplex PCR rounds, a slightly modified ARM-PCR method, built the TCR beta libraries. The first two PCR rounds, roughly 10 cycles each, used TRBV1-TRBV30 forward primers and a C-beta reverse primer. TCRdb ran MiXCR on the multiplex PCR reads and lists one entry per CDR3 protein. The data show tens of thousands of distinct CDR3 sequences, about 70% seen once. Co-extracted RNA and DNA came from roughly 20-30 mg of unsorted bulk tissue. Input material: liver tumor tissue from sampling region 4. Regarding subset: tumor region T4, right-lateral pole. All receptors derive from a man between 40 and 49 years old with primary liver carcinoma and hepatitis B virus infection.

In this sample, this clonotype turned up many times. The chain is built from TRBV7-2 and TRBJ2-5; D perhaps matches TRBD1 (5 bases). Deletions cut 5 bases from V and 3 bases from J, with 13 bases between. From germline, CDR1 is SGHTA and CDR2 FQGNSA. The CDR3 has 14 residues. Written as DNA, the CDR3 is TGTGCCAGCAGCCCTTTCAGGGTGGAAGAGACCCAGTACTTC. It specifies CASSPFRVEETQYF.

This clonotype was recorded at least ten times. The V and J genes are TRBV30 and TRBJ1-2, with D hard to call. CDR3 length equals 13 residues. Germline CDR1 reads GTSNPN; CDR2 reads SVGIG (reference sequence). The V gene lost 2 bases and the J gene lost 0 bases, with 7 bases spanning the gap. The chain's CDR3 is CAWSPGSNYGYTF. Here the CDR3 DNA reads TGTGCCTGGAGTCCCGGGTCTAACTATGGCTACACCTTC.

A word on this clonotype: At one end the junction does not follow the germline gene, possibly because of a read error. The J gene is TRBJ2-2, the V gene TRBV7-8; D might be TRBD2 (5 bases). There are 14 residues in the CDR3. Germline assignment: CDR1 SGHVS and CDR2 FQNEAQ. In DNA form, the CDR3 reads TGTGCCAGCAGCTTAACTCCAAACACCGGGGAGCCGTTTTTT. It is translated as CASSLTPNTGEPFF.

This clonotype was picked up many times. V gene TRBV5-1 combines with J gene TRBJ2-7; possible D gene TRBD1, 6 bases. CDR3 size: 14 residues. V lost 4 bases, J lost 0 bases, and 11 bases lay in between. CDR1 is SGHRS, CDR2 YFSETQ, per germline. Written as DNA, the CDR3 is TGCGCCAGCAGCCCTGGGACACCCTCCTACGAGCAGTACTTC. It codes for CASSPGTPSYEQYF.

There are a few counts of this clonotype. This may arise from a read error, as a much more abundant clone is one base away. The chain links TRBV11-2 to TRBJ2-7; maybe TRBD2 (6 bases). This CDR3 has 14 residues. Germline values: CDR1 SGHAT, CDR2 FQNNGV. CDR3 protein: CASTNQKAGYGQHF. In DNA form, the CDR3 reads TGTGCCAGCACCAACCAGAAGGCGGGGTACGGGCAGCACTTC.

On this clonotype itself: Given a much more abundant clone one base away, this may be a read error. The V and J genes are TRBV28 and TRBJ1-1, with D maybe TRBD1 (5 bases). The CDR3 runs 13 residues. Germline CDR1 and CDR2: MDHEN and SYDVKM. The V end lost 10 bases, the J end lost 3 bases, and 15 bases lay between the germline ends. The CDR3 sequence is CANRSDSYTEAFF. In DNA, the CDR3 is TGTGCCAACAGATCCGACAGCTACACTGAAGCTTTCTTT.